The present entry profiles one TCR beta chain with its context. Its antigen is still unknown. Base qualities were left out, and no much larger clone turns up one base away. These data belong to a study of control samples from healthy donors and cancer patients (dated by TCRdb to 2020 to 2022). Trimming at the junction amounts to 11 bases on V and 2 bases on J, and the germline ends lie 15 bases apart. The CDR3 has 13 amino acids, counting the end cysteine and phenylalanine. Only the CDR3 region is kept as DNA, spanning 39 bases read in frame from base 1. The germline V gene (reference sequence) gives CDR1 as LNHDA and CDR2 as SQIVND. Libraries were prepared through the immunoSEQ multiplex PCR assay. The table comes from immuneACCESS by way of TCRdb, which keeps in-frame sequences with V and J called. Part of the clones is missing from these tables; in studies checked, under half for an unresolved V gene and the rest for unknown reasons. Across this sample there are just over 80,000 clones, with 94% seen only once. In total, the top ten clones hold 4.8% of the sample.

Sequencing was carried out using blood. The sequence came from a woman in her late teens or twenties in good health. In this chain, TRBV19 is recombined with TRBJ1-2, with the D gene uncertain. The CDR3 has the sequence CASGDSRNYGYTF. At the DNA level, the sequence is TGTGCCTCGGGCGATTCTAGAAACTATGGCTACACCTTC.